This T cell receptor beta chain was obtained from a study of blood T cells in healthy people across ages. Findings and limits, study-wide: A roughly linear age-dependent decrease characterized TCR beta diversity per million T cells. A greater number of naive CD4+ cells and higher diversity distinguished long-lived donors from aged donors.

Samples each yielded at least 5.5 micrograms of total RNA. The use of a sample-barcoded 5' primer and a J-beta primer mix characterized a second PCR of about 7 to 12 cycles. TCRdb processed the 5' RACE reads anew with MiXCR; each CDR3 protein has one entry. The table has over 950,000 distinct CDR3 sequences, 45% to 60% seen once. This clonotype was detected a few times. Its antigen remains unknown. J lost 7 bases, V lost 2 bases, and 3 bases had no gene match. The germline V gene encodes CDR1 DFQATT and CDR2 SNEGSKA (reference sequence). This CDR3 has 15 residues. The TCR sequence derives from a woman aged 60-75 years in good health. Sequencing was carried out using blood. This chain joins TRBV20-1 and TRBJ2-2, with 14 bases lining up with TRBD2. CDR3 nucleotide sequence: TGCAGTGCTAGACCGGGACTAGCGGGAGTCGGGGAGCTGTTTTTT. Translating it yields CSARPGLAGVGELFF.